This is a list of T cell receptor beta chains from one sample in a study of T cells in Graves' hyperthyroidism and ophthalmopathy. Using its own MiXCR run on the multiplex PCR reads, TCRdb lists one record per CDR3 protein. The table lists about 540,000 distinct CDR3 sequences, around 45% of them singletons, with approximately 8.4% in the top ten. Sequenced input: peripheral blood or thyroid tissue (not recorded which). These receptors originate from a woman under 30 with Graves' hyperthyroidism. The CDR3 runs from the conserved cysteine through the conserved F or W. A D gene is named only where the DNA matches it firmly. Clone size, where shown, is once, few, many, or a class for clones that have expanded.

TRBD1	TRBV7-2	many	TRBJ1-2	TGTGCCAGCAGCGTTGACAGGGCAAACTATGGCTACACCTTC	CASSVDRANYGYTF
.	TRBV20-1	.	TRBJ2-7	TGCAGTGCTAGCGCCCAGGGACGGAGTTACGAGCAGTACTTC	CSASAQGRSYEQYF
.	TRBV7-2	.	TRBJ2-7	TGTGCCAGCAGTTACAGACCGGGGGTAAGACACGAGCAGTACTTC	CASSYRPGVRHEQYF
TRBD1	TRBV27	many	TRBJ1-4	TGTGCCAGCAGGACAGGGGACGATAATGAAAAACTGTTTTTT	CASRTGDDNEKLFF
.	TRBV2	.	TRBJ2-7	TGTGCCAGACAGGCCGTGGGGGCCTACGAGCAGTACTTC	CARQAVGAYEQYF
.	TRBV19	many	TRBJ2-5	TGTGCCAGTAGTATAGAAGGTTGGTCGGCGAAAGAGACCCAGTACTTC	CASSIEGWSAKETQYF
.	TRBV19	.	TRBJ1-1	TGTGCCAGTGGTAACGGGGTAATTATCCCTCTAGAGAACACTGAAGCTTTCTTT	CASGNGVIIPLENTEAFF
.	TRBV27	few	TRBJ1-2	TGTGCCAGCGGACAAATGGGGGGCGTTCGCTACACCTTC	CASGQMGGVRYTF
.	TRBV7-9	many	TRBJ1-1	TGTGCCAGCAGCCCGATAGGTAACGCTGAAGCTTTCTTT	CASSPIGNAEAFF
.	TRBV19	many	TRBJ2-7	TGTGCCAGTATTGACTCCGGGACTCATCCCTACGAGCAGTACTTC	CASIDSGTHPYEQYF
.	TRBV5-4	many	TRBJ2-7	TGTGCCAGCAGCCTCGCGGAGCAGGGGTTCTACGAGCAGTACTTC	CASSLAEQGFYEQYF
TRBD2	TRBV20-1	.	TRBJ2-7	TGCAGTGCCCCACTAGCGGGAGGGCGCGGGGAATACGAGCAGTACTTC	CSAPLAGGRGEYEQYF
.	TRBV7-6	.	TRBJ2-5	TGTGCCAGCAGTGCTAGTCCTCGCGGGGTCCAAGAGACCCAGTACTTC	CASSASPRGVQETQYF
TRBD2	TRBV9	many	TRBJ2-5	TGTGCCAGCAGCCCCGGGGGGACTAGCGGGGAAGGGGAGACCCAGTACTTC	CASSPGGTSGEGETQYF
.	TRBV11-2	many	TRBJ2-7	TGTGCCAGCAGCTTAGATGGACTAAATTACGAGCAGTACTTC	CASSLDGLNYEQYF
.	TRBV2	.	TRBJ1-1	TGTGCCAGCAGTGAAGCGCTTGGCGGGATCCCTGAAGCTTTCTTT	CASSEALGGIPEAFF
.	TRBV29-1	.	TRBJ2-5	TGCAGCGTTGACCCCGGGCAAGAGACCCAGTACTTC	CSVDPGQETQYF
.	TRBV7-9	.	TRBJ1-1	TGTGCCAGCAGCCCCTGGCAGGGGGCTTTCTTT	CASSPWQGAFF
.	TRBV6-5	.	TRBJ2-7	TGTGCCAGCAGTTACTCGATCGACTCCTACGAGCAGTACTTC	CASSYSIDSYEQYF
TRBD1	TRBV29-1	many	TRBJ1-2	TGCAGCGTTGATCCCGGGACAGGTCCCTTTGGCTACACCTTC	CSVDPGTGPFGYTF
TRBD1	TRBV2	.	TRBJ1-1	TGTGCCAGCAGTGGACAGGGGCTTGGTGAAGCTTTCTTT	CASSGQGLGEAFF
.	TRBV20-1	many	TRBJ2-7	TGCAGTGCTTGTATGGACTCCTACGAGCAGTACTTC	CSACMDSYEQYF
TRBD2	TRBV13	once	TRBJ2-7	TGTGCCATCCCGGAATTAGCGGGAAGAGCCTACGAGCAGTACTTC	CAIPELAGRAYEQYF
.	TRBV10-3	.	TRBJ1-3	TGTGCCATCATGGGCATAGACTCTGGAAACACCATATATTTT	CAIMGIDSGNTIYF
TRBD1	TRBV7-9	many	TRBJ1-1	TGTGCCAGCTCTAGGGACAGGGAGAACACTGAAGCTTTCTTT	CASSRDRENTEAFF
.	TRBV9	many	TRBJ1-4	TGTGCCAGCAGCACCCACAGGGATGAAGAACTGTTTTTT	CASSTHRDEELFF
TRBD2	TRBV7-7	.	TRBJ2-5	TGTGCTAGCGGGAGCAAGTTTCGAGAGACCCAGTACTTC	CASGSKFRETQYF